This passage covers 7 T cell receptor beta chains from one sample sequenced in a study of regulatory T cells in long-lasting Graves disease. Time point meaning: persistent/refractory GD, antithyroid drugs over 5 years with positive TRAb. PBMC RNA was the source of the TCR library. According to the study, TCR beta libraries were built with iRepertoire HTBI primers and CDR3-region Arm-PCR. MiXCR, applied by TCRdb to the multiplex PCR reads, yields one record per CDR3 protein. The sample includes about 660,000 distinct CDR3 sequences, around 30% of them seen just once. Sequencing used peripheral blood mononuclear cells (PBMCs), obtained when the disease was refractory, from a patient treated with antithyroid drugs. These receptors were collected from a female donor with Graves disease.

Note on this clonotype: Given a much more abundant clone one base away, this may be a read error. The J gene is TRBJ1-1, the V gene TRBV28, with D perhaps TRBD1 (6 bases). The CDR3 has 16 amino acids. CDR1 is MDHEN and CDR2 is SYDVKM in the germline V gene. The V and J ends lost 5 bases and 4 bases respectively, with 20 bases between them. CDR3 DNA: TGTGCCAGCAGTAATAGACAGGCCACAAAAACCACTGAAGCTTTCTTT. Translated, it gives CASSNRQATKTTEAFF.

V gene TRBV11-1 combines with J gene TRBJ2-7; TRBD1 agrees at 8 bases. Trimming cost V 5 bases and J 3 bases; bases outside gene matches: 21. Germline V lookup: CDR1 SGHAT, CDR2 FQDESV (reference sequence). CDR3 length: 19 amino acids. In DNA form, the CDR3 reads TGTGCCAGCAGCAAGACCTCCGGGACAGGTAGGGCCTTTGTCTACGAGCAGTACTTC. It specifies CASSKTSGTGRAFVYEQYF. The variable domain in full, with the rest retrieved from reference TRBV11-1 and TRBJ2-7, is EAEVAQSPRYKITEKSQAVAFWCDPISGHATLYWYRQILGQGPELLVQFQDESVVDDSQLPKDRFSAERLKGVDSTLKIQPAELGDSAMYLCASSKTSGTGRAFVYEQYFGPGTRLTVT.

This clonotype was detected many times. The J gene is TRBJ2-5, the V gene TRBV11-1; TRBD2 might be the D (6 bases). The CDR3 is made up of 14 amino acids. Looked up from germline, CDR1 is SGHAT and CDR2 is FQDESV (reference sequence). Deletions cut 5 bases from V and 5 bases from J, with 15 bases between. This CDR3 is CASSHSGSGETQYF. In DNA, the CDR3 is TGTGCCAGCAGCCATAGCGGAAGCGGGGAGACCCAGTACTTC.

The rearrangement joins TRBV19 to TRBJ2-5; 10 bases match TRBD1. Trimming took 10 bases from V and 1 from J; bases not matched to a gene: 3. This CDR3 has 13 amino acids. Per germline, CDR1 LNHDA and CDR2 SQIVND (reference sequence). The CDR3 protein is CATRDRGQETQYF. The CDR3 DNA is TGTGCCACCCGGGACAGGGGCCAAGAGACCCAGTACTTC.

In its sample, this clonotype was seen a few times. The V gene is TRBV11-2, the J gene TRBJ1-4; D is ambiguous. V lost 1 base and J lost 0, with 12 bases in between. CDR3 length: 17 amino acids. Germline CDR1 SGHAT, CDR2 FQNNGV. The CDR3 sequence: CASSLAPAGATNEKLFF. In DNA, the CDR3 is TGTGCCAGCAGCTTAGCCCCTGCGGGTGCAACTAATGAAAAACTGTTTTTT.

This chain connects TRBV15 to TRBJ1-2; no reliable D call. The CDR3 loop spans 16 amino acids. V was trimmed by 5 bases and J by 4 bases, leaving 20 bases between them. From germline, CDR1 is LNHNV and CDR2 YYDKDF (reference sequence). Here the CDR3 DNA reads TGTGCCACCAGCGGTATAAATCCGGGCGGTAGCTATGGCTACACCTTC. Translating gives CATSGINPGGSYGYTF.

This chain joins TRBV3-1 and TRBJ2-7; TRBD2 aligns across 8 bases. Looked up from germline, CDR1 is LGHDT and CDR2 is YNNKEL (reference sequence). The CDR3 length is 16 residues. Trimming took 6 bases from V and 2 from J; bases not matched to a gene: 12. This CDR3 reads CASRPPGVAGTYEQYF. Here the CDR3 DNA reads TGTGCCAGCAGACCACCGGGGGTAGCGGGGACCTACGAGCAGTACTTC.